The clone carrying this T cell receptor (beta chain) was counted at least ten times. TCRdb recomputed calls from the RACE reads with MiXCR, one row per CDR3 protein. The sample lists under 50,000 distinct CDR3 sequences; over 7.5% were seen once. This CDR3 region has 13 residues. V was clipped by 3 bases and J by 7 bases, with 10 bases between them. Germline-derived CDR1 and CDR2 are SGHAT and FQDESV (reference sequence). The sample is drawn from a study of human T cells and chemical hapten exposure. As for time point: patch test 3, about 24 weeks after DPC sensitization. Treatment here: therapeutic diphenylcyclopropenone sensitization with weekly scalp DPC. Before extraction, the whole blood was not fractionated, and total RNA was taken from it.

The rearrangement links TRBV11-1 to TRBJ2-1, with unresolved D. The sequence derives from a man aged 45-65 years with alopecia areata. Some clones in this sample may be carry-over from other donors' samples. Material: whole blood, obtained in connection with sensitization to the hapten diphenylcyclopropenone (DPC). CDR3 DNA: TGTGCCAGCAGCTTCGAAGCGTTGAATGAGCAGTTCTTC. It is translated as CASSFEALNEQFF.